These 5 T cell receptor beta chains originate from one sample sequenced in a study of blood T cell repertoires in COVID-19. Some clones are missing from TCRdb's copy, which holds only in-frame ones; the method was immunoSEQ multiplex PCR. The data show around 99,000 clones, about nine tenths seen once. The sample comprised peripheral blood. These receptors were taken from a man aged 45 to 65 with acute or convalescent COVID-19.

The rearrangement links TRBV7-9 to TRBJ2-7; 9 nucleotides align to TRBD2. Germline trimming cut 9 bases from V and 2 bases from J; bases unmatched to any gene: 11. Germline-derived CDR1 and CDR2 are SEHNR and FQNEAQ (reference sequence). The CDR3 sequence is 15 residues long. The CDR3, as DNA: TGTGCCAGTAGACCCTCGACTAGCGGAACCTACGAGCAGTACTTC. Protein product: CASRPSTSGTYEQYF.

The chain has TRBV9 and TRBJ1-6; 11 bases fit TRBD1. Per the germline V gene, CDR1 is SGDLS and CDR2 is YYNGEE. J lost 9 bases, V lost 0 bases, and 5 bases had no gene match. The CDR3 loop spans 16 amino acids. DNA for the CDR3: TGTGCCAGCAGCGTAGAACGGGACAGGGGGTTTTCACCCCTCCACTTT. Protein product: CASSVERDRGFSPLHF.

This sequence joins TRBV11-2 and TRBJ1-4; TRBD1 aligns across 8 bases. The CDR3 is made up of 14 amino acids. Germline V gives CDR1 SGHAT, CDR2 FQNNGV. Trimming cost V 5 bases and J 12 bases; bases outside gene matches: 11. This CDR3 is CASSQHWTGSELFF. For the CDR3, the DNA is TGTGCCAGCAGCCAGCACTGGACAGGGTCGGAACTGTTTTTT.

This chain connects TRBV10-3 to TRBJ2-7; tentatively, D is TRBD1 (6 bases). V lost 6 bases and J lost 1, with 31 bases in between. The CDR3 is 20 amino acids. The germline V gene has CDR1 ENHRY and CDR2 SYGVKD. CDR3 region: CAISSNRQDSTSVLSYEQYF. DNA for the CDR3: TGTGCCATCAGCTCAAATCGACAGGATTCGACCAGCGTTTTGTCCTACGAGCAGTACTTC.

The chain carries TRBV7-2 and TRBJ2-7; 9 nucleotides match TRBD2. The CDR3 sequence is 16 residues long. Germline V lookup: CDR1 SGHTA, CDR2 FQGNSA. V lost 3 bases to trimming and J lost 1 base; unmatched junction nucleotides: 7. CDR3 bases: TGTGCCAGCAGCTTGACCTTAGCGGGAGTGTCCTACGAGCAGTACTTC. Translating gives CASSLTLAGVSYEQYF.